The source of this TCR beta chain is a study of blood T cell repertoires in COVID-19. The germline CDR1 and CDR2 sequences are GTSNPN and SVGIG (reference sequence). The CDR3 spans 19 residues. With 0 bases removed from V and 6 bases from J, the gap between germline ends came to 27 bases. Authors' analysis steps: Using reference gene primer amplification, nucleated cell counts were estimated. The data were produced by immunoSEQ multiplex PCR, yet TCRdb's version contains in-frame clones alone and is incomplete. Clonal size and the V and J genes are those of that table, whereas D and trimming came from the DNA. The sample lists more than 120,000 clones; around 84% were seen once.

This sequence originates from a human donor in a cohort sampled during active COVID-19. The sequenced sample was peripheral blood. This chain connects TRBV30 to TRBJ2-1, with D possibly TRBD2 on 6 matching bases. This chain's CDR3 is CAWSVQLANYVDISNEQFF. CDR3 in DNA: TGTGCCTGGAGTGTACAACTAGCAAATTACGTTGATATTAGCAATGAGCAGTTCTTC. Full variable domain (missing parts from reference TRBV30 and TRBJ2-1): SQTIHQWPATLVQPVGSPLSLECTVEGTSNPNLYWYRQAAGRGLQLLFYSVGIGQISSEVPQNLSASRPQDRQFILSSKKLLLSDSGFYLCAWSVQLANYVDISNEQFFGPGTRLTVL.